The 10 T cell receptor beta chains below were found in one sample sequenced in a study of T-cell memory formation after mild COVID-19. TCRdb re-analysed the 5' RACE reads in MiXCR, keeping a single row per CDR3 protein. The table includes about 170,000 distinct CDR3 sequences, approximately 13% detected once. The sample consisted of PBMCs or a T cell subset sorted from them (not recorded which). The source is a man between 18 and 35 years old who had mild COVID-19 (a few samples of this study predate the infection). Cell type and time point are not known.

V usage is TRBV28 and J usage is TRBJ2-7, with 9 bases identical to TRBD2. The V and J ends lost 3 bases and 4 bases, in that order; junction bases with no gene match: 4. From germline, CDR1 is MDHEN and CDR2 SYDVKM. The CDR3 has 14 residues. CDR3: CASSFSGGGYEQYF. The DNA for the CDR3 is TGTGCCAGCAGTTTTAGCGGGGGCGGGTACGAGCAGTACTTC.

In nucleotides, the CDR3 is TGTGCCAGCAAACGGGGACGGAACACCGGGGAGCTGTTTTTT. Residues: CASKRGRNTGELFF. The V gene is TRBV2, the J gene TRBJ2-2; D could derive from TRBD1 or TRBD2 (5 bases each). CDR3 length: 14 residues. Trimming left V 7 bases short and J 1 base short, with 10 bases between. CDR1 is SNHLY, CDR2 FYNNEI, per germline.

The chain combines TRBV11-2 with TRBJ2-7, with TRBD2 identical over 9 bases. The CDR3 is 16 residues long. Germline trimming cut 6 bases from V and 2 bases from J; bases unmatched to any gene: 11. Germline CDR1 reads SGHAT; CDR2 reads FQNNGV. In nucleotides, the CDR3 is TGTGCCAGCAGGCACACACTTAGCGGGGGCGCCTACGAGCAGTACTTC. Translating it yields CASRHTLSGGAYEQYF.

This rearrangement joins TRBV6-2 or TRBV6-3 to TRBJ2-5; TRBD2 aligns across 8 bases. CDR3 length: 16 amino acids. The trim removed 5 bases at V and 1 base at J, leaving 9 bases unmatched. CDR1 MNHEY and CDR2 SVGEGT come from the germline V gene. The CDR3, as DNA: TGTGCCAGCAGTCGGATTAGCGGGGCGATCCAAGAGACCCAGTACTTC. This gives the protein CASSRISGAIQETQYF.

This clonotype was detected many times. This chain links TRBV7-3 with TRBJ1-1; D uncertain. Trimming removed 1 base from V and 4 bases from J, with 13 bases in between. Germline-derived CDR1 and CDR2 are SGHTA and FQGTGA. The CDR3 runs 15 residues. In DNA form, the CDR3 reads TGTGCCAGCAGCTTAAATCAGGCCTCCCCCACTGAAGCTTTCTTT. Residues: CASSLNQASPTEAFF.

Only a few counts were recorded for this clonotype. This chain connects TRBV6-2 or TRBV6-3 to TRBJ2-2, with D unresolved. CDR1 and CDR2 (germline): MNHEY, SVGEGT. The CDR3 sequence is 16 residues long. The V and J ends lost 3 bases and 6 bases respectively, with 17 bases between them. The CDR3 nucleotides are TGTGCCAGCAGTTATCCCAGAAGGACCTCCCCCGGGGAGCTGTTTTTT. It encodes CASSYPRRTSPGELFF.

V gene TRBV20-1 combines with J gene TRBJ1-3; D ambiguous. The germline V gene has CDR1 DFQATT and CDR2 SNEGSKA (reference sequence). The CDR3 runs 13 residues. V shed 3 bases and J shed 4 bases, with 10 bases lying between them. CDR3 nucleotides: TGCAGTGCTAGCACGCTTGACGGAAACACCATATATTTT. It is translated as CSASTLDGNTIYF.

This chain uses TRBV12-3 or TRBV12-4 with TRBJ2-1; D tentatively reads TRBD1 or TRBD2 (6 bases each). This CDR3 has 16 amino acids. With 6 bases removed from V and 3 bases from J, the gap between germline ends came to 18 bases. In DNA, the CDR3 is TGTGCCAGCAGGGCCGGGGGCGGACTCGTCTACAATGAGCAGTTCTTC. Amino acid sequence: CASRAGGGLVYNEQFF.

CDR3 residues: CASSYGPRGGTQYF. The CDR3 nucleotides read TGTGCCAGCAGTTACGGGCCCCGAGGGGGGACCCAGTACTTC. The J gene is TRBJ2-5, the V gene TRBV6-5; D may be TRBD1 (6 bases). CDR1 MNHEY and CDR2 SVGAGI come from the germline V gene. V lost 2 bases, J lost 7 bases, and 14 bases lay in between. This CDR3 is built from 14 residues.

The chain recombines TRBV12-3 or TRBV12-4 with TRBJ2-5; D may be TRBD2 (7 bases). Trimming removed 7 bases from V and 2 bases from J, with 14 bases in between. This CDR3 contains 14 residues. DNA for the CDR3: TGTGCCAGCACCTCGAGGGGGGGGCAAGAGACCCAGTACTTC. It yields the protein CASTSRGGQETQYF.